Listed below are T cell receptor beta chains from one sample, sequenced in a study of OX40 agonist ivuxolimab in advanced cancers. Assay used: immunoSEQ multiplex PCR; TCRdb lists only in-frame clones, some missing. In the table there are almost 45,000 clones, roughly 86% of which are singletons. Material: CD4+ or CD8+ T cells sorted from blood, obtained in a trial of the OX40 agonist ivuxolimab. These receptors were collected from an adult with an advanced solid tumor such as melanoma, head and neck, liver or kidney cancer. Both conserved end residues are part of each CDR3. A D gene is named only where the DNA matches it firmly. Clone size is not always given. Where it is, it says once, few, many or a class for expanded clones.

j_call d_call clone_size v_call cdr3_nt cdr3_aa
TRBJ2-2 TRBD1 once TRBV10-3 TGTGCCATCAGTGAGCCGGGACAGGCCGCGGGGACCGGGGAGCTGTTTTTT CAISEPGQAAGTGELFF
TRBJ1-3 TRBD1 . TRBV9 TGTGCCAGCAGCGCCACGGACAGGGGAAACACCATATATTTT CASSATDRGNTIYF
TRBJ2-7 TRBD1 . TRBV11-2 TGTGCCAGCAGCTTCTTGGGACAGGGTATACGCGAGCAGTACTTC CASSFLGQGIREQYF
TRBJ2-1 . . TRBV19 TGTGCCAGTAGTATGTCTAGCGCCTACAATGAGCAGTTCTTC CASSMSSAYNEQFF
TRBJ1-2 . . TRBV5-4 TGTGCCAGCAGCTTGGAAGGGGAAGGCTACACCTTC CASSLEGEGYTF
TRBJ1-5 TRBD1 . TRBV11-2 TGTGCCAGCAGCTTAGAGGCAGGGGGCGGCCAGCCCCAGCATTTT CASSLEAGGGQPQHF
TRBJ2-2 TRBD2 . TRBV7-6 TGTGCCAGCAGCCCCGGAGCGGGGGGCCTTACCGGGGAGCTGTTTTTT CASSPGAGGLTGELFF
TRBJ2-1 TRBD2 . TRBV4-3 TGCGCCAGCAGCCAAGAGGGGGGGGGCTCCTACAATGAGCAGTTCTTC CASSQEGGGSYNEQFF
TRBJ2-7 . . TRBV12-5 TGTGCTAGTGGTTTGGTACCCTACGAGCAGTACTTC CASGLVPYEQYF
TRBJ1-2 TRBD1 . TRBV10-1 TGCGCCAGCAGCCCCGGGACAGGGAATGGCTACACCTTC CASSPGTGNGYTF
TRBJ1-6 . once TRBV19 TGTGCCAGTAGACCGGGACCCAGCTCCTATAATTCACCCCTCCACTTT CASRPGPSSYNSPLHF
TRBJ1-1 . . TRBV28 TGTGCCAGCAGTTTTGGGAGCACCTCAAACACTGAAGCTTTCTTT CASSFGSTSNTEAFF
TRBJ2-3 . . TRBV7-9 TGTGCCAGCCAGGGTTATACGCAGTATTTT CASQGYTQYF
TRBJ2-7 . . TRBV6-1 TGTGCCAGCAGGGCCGAGATATTTATGGCTTACGAGCAGTACTTC CASRAEIFMAYEQYF
TRBJ1-1 . . TRBV4-3 TGCGCCAGCAGCCAGTATACGAACACTGAAGCTTTCTTT CASSQYTNTEAFF
TRBJ1-1 . . TRBV6-1 TGTGCCAGCAGAGAACAGGAATTCACTGAAGCTTTCTTT CASREQEFTEAFF
TRBJ2-2 . . TRBV4-1 TGCGCCAGCAGCCAAGTAGGGGGGGCCGGGGAGCTGTTTTTT CASSQVGGAGELFF
TRBJ2-5 . . TRBV15 TGTGCCACCAGCGGGGATCGGGGCCCGCAAGAGACCCAGTACTTC CATSGDRGPQETQYF
TRBJ2-1 . . TRBV9 TGTGCCAGCAGCGTAGCTACGGCCTACAATGAGCAGTTCTTC CASSVATAYNEQFF
TRBJ2-5 . . TRBV7-9 TGTGCCAGCAGCGACCATAGGGAGACCCAGTACTTC CASSDHRETQYF
TRBJ2-7 . . TRBV7-3 TGTGCCAGCAGCCCCTACCTCTCAGGGGCCACCTACGAGCAGTACTTC CASSPYLSGATYEQYF
TRBJ2-1 . . TRBV9 TGTGCCAGCAGCCCGTATACCTACAATGAGCAGTTCTTC CASSPYTYNEQFF
TRBJ2-7 . . TRBV10-1 TGCGCCAGCCCCTCGGGGGGCAGAGATTACGAGCAGTACTTC CASPSGGRDYEQYF
TRBJ2-7 TRBD1 . TRBV6-1 TGTGCCAGCAGAGGTTGGACAGGGTACGAGCAGTACTTC CASRGWTGYEQYF
TRBJ2-1 . . TRBV6-5 TGTGCCAGCAGTTACTTGGGGAGGAATGAGCAGTTCTTC CASSYLGRNEQFF
TRBJ2-6 . . TRBV5-1 TGCGCCAGCAGCTTGTTTTTACAGGGGAGGTCTGGGGCCAACGTCCTGACTTTC CASSLFLQGRSGANVLTF
TRBJ1-2 . . TRBV29-1 TGCAGCGTTTTGGACAACGGCTACACCTTC CSVLDNGYTF
TRBJ1-5 . medium-sized TRBV6-5 TGTGCCAGCAGTTACTCGGGGGGCAATCAGCCCCAGCATTTT CASSYSGGNQPQHF
TRBJ1-1 . once TRBV13 TGTGCCAGCAGGAGATCAGGACAAGAAGCTTTCTTT CASRRSGQEAFF